The 2 T cell receptor beta chains given below trace back to one sample, sequenced in a study of T cell repertoires and leukemia-associated antigens. One entry per CDR3 protein, called by TCRdb with MiXCR from the 5' RACE reads. The table has 7,500 to 10,000 distinct CDR3 sequences, around two fifths seen once. Their cognate antigens are unknown. Sequenced sample: CD3+ T cells sorted from blood and cultured. Source of these receptors: a female donor in good health.

V gene TRBV12-3 or TRBV12-4 combines with J gene TRBJ1-5, with 9 bases identical to TRBD1. This CDR3 is built from 14 residues. J lost 5 bases, V lost 6 bases, and 5 bases had no gene match. The CDR3 coding sequence is TGTGCCAGCAGCAACCGGGACAGGGATCAGCCCCAGCATTTT. It translates to CASSNRDRDQPQHF.

The gene calls are TRBV7-9 and TRBJ2-1; 10 bases align to TRBD2. Germline CDR1 SEHNR, CDR2 FQNEAQ (reference sequence). The junction had 13 bases not matched to a gene; V was cut back by 4 bases and J by 1 base. The CDR3 runs to 19 residues. The CDR3: CASSSPQGASGRSYNEQFF. In nucleotides, the CDR3 is TGTGCCAGCAGCTCTCCTCAAGGGGCTAGCGGGAGATCCTACAATGAGCAGTTCTTC. The full variable domain, in which reference TRBV7-9 and TRBJ2-1 provide the parts outside the CDR3, is DTGVSQNPRHKITKRGQNVTFRCDPISEHNRLYWYRQTLGQGPEFLTYFQNEAQLEKSRLLSDRFSAERPKGSFSTLEIQRTEQGDSAMYLCASSSPQGASGRSYNEQFFGPGTRLTVL.